This TCR beta chain was documented in a study of OX40 agonist ivuxolimab in advanced cancers. Looking at the study overall: The patients' treatment was ivuxolimab, an agonistic anti-OX40 (CD134) antibody. Three partial responders included one hepatocellular carcinoma patient and two cutaneous melanoma patients. General study results and limits: Relatively little clonal expansion, among the lowest observed, appeared in partial responders at 0.1-3.0 mg/kg.

On this clone: Antigen specificity is unknown.

Produced via immunoSEQ multiplex PCR; TCRdb's table is partial and in-frame only. This table has some 76,000 clones, roughly 92% appearing once. Source: CD4+ or CD8+ T cells sorted from blood, taken in a trial of the OX40 agonist ivuxolimab. The TCR was taken from an adult with an advanced solid tumor such as melanoma, head and neck, liver or kidney cancer.

CDR3 DNA sequence: TGTGCCAGTAGGAGGGCCCCCCCCCGGGACGATTTCCCTTATGGCTACACCTTC. It yields the protein CASRRAPPRDDFPYGYTF. J is TRBJ1-2 and V is TRBV19, with TRBD1 as a possible D gene (5 bases). This CDR3 region has 18 residues. Germline values: CDR1 LNHDA, CDR2 SQIVND (reference sequence). V lost 6 bases and J 5 bases, leaving 28 bases between the germline ends.